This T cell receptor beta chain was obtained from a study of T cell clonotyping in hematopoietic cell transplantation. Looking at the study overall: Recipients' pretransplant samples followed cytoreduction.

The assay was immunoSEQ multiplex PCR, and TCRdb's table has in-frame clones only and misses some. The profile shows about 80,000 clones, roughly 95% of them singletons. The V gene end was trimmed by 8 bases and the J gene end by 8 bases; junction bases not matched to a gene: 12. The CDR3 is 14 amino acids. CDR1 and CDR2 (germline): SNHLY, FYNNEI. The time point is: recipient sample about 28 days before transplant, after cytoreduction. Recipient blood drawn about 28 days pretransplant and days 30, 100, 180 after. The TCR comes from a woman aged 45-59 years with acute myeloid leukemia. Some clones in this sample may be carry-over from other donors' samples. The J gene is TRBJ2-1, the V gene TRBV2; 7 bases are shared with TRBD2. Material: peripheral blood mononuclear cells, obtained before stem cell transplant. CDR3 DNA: TGTGCCAGCCGCGGGGGTAGTCCCGCCGATGAGCAGTTCTTC. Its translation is CASRGGSPADEQFF.